This T cell receptor (beta chain) was captured by sequencing in a study of cytomegalovirus exposure and HLA in healthy donors (dated by TCRdb to the late 2010s). Broadly, across the study: An earlier analysis of roughly 630 of the donors reported 250 to 300 Gb of sequence data and 117 million unique TCR beta sequences from roughly 200 million T cells. An early release covering 500 to 750 HLA-typed donors comprised about 320 gigabases of sequencing data and approximately 80 million unique TCR sequences. Among the 398 genotyped donors, around 81% belonged to the genetic ancestry cluster associated with self-reported Caucasian donors. The aim of the study was to test whether cataloging public T cell receptors could identify signatures of past pathogen exposure. Using immunosequencing, the study profiled T cell repertoires from fewer than 850 subjects and related those repertoires to cytomegalovirus serostatus. A separate validation cohort of roughly 120 different subjects was used in addition to the roughly 720-subject first cohort. High-throughput TCR immunosequencing, statistical association of individual TCRs with disease status, and machine learning were combined to predict cytomegalovirus infection status. In a later analysis, previously published TCR beta repertoires from 666 donors were re-analyzed and high-resolution HLA genotyping was added so that TCR occurrence patterns could be studied. Rather than using new phenotypic data, the later analysis identified candidate immune exposures from TCR beta sequences and from how often those sequences occurred across donors. An earlier analysis of approximately 500 of the donors applied high-throughput TCR beta sequencing to assess whether each TCR beta V gene segment acted as functional or pseudogenic. Donor age, sex, ethnicity and CMV serostatus were compiled alongside the repertoire data. Genome-wide SNP genotypes for about 65% of the 666 donors were used in a later genetic analysis, which treated that subset as a discovery cohort. Every repertoire in the discovery cohort had been generated on one and the same sequencing platform. HLA typing included class I and class II loci at four-digit resolution. The number of typed donors differed by locus: roughly 620-630 for A, B, C, DRB1 and DQB1; 500 to 550 for DQA1; some 590 for DPA1; and about 470 for DPB1. About five DR-DQ haplotypes were treated as single units for association and clustering because of strong linkage in the cohort. Among over 350 genotyped donors of the cohort, an average of approximately 240,000 unique TCR beta nucleotide sequences were sequenced per donor, around 18% of them non-productive. Results and caveats for the whole study, not just this receptor: According to a later analysis, most CMV-associated TCR beta chains appeared to be HLA-restricted, and the HLA associations seemed to be driven largely by CMV exposure. According to a later genetic analysis, donors in an Asian-associated ancestry cluster had fewer N-insertions in productive TCRs than the roughly 700-donor mean. When HLA alleles, especially DR and DQ, strongly co-occurred, TCR associations were difficult to assign to individual alleles. Because counts were too low, 15 to 20 rarely observed V segments, including chromosome 9 orphons, were excluded from the earlier analysis of fewer than 650 of the donors. For the cohort, immune exposure information was limited to CMV serostatus. In a later analysis, several top co-occurrence clusters were reported to appear linked to parvovirus B19, influenza, CMV and Epstein-Barr virus. Broadly in line with IMGT annotations, most TCR beta V segments showed up in productive rearrangements about 87% or about 30% of the time in an earlier analysis of around 600 of the donors. V-gene and J-gene trimming of TCR beta chains was associated with a missense DCLRE1C variant in a later genetic analysis, and the association was replicated in an independent cohort. In a later analysis, around 17,000 TCR beta sequences were associated with specific HLA alleles at a false discovery rate of 0.05. A later analysis found that HLA-associated TCR beta chains were more clonally expanded and had lower generation probabilities than equally common non-associated chains. According to the authors, the approach could potentially be generalized to other disease states and immunological phenotypes. Because the 87-base-pair reads could not distinguish some IMGT-functional V segments, including TRBV6-2 and TRBV6-3, those segments were excluded. In a later analysis, the rate of TCR association differed among HLA loci, with DRB1 alleles having the most associated TCRs and HLA-C alleles having the fewest. In vitro tests confirmed that a few of the cytomegalovirus-associated TCR beta chains recognize cytomegalovirus antigens. The presence/absence analyses assumed that sequencing depth was roughly uniform across donors, and that assumption may not be true. Only TCR beta chains were sequenced in this cohort, and the absence of alpha or paired-chain data limited detectable features. A further reported finding was that TCR beta sequences accurately predicted the HLA-A and HLA-B alleles for most subjects in the first cohort. The classifier was reported to diagnose cytomegalovirus status with high specificity and sensitivity in both the original cohort and the validation cohort. Correlated functional status among segregating V segments might be attributable to linkage disequilibrium, but an unknown experimental factor could not be ruled out. Because HLA typing was missing for some donors at each locus, association tests included only the typed subset. In the study, 164 TCR beta chains were listed as associated with cytomegalovirus. Most TCR sequences were seen in very few donors, while some public TCRs were found in many individuals. The sequencing pipeline was judged likely to have produced a cluster of highly shared sequence variants as a technical artifact.

The cohort consisted of 666 healthy bone marrow donors. All cohort members were sampled while nominally healthy, although unrecorded immune exposures were likely present. The donor tested CMV seropositive, placing the donor among the 290 or so seropositive members of the cohort. A peripheral blood sample was collected from each donor, and TCR beta sequencing was performed on peripheral blood mononuclear cells. Genomic DNA was extracted from the blood cell samples with the Qiagen DNeasy Blood Extraction Kit. The CDR3 spans 14 residues, from the cysteine through the phenylalanine. The only DNA kept is the CDR3, 42 bases in frame from the first base. Taken from the germline V gene (reference sequence), the CDR1 and CDR2 loops are LNHDA and SQIVND. V gives up 6 bases and J gives up 8 bases, and the segment between their germline ends measures 17 bases. In the case of this clone: Its antigen target is currently unknown. No base quality values were provided; no much bigger clone lies one nucleotide off.

Library preparation used the immunoSEQ multiplex PCR assay. For the multiplex PCR, a mixture combining 60 forward primers for TCR Vbeta segments and 13 reverse primers for TCR Jbeta segments was used. The CDR3 region of rearranged TCR beta genes was amplified from genomic DNA with a multiplex PCR assay. On the Illumina HiSeq System, the amplified TCR beta libraries were sequenced as 87-base-pair reads. The authors' pipeline ran thus. A later analysis tallied approximately 87 million unique TCR beta chains across the 650 to 750 repertoires, and 10 million to 11 million of those chains were shared by two or more donors. Raw reads were error-corrected and collapsed into unique sequences by a nearest-neighbor algorithm in which closely related sequences were merged to remove PCR and sequencing errors. To assign V, D and J gene segments, CDR3 sequences were aligned to IMGT reference sequences. For a sequence to be retained, a match of at least six nucleotides to both a V gene segment and a J gene segment was required. Rearrangements were called productive when the CDR3 lacked stop codons and stayed in frame with V and J; all others were non-productive. Following IMGT convention, CDR3 was defined as the stretch from the second conserved V-encoded cysteine up to the conserved J-encoded phenylalanine. The earlier analysis of about 500 of the donors excluded sequences that lacked an unambiguous match to a single V gene segment. In an earlier analysis of about 590 of the donors, a V segment was called functional when productive rearrangements were above 56.7%, and segregating when the standard deviation between donors exceeded 5%. To diagnose cytomegalovirus status from the catalog of TCR beta chain sequences, a statistical classification framework was built. A later analysis assigned V and J genes by comparing TCR nucleotide sequences with IMGT/GENE-DB human TR gene sequences. A later analysis assigned CDR3 sequences and most-parsimonious VDJ recombination scenarios with the TCRdist pipeline. In a later analysis, each TCR beta chain was defined by its CDR3 amino acid sequence together with its V-gene family, and reads lacking a unique V-gene family were excluded. A later analysis removed over 500 highly shared, low-generation-probability nucleotide sequences to deal with suspected cross-contamination and a sequencing artifact. In a later analysis, a clonal expansion index was calculated for each public chain from normalized within-repertoire ranks of inferred template counts. Generation probabilities in a later analysis came from a VDJ recombination model fitted to out-of-frame rearrangements, and those results were checked against IGoR. In a later analysis, hypergeometric tests were used to score TCR-TCR, TCR-HLA and TCR-CMV co-occurrence, with a repertoire-size bias correction applied to TCR pairs. To estimate false discovery rates, a later analysis permuted the HLA or CMV assignments 20 times. In a later analysis, co-occurring TCRs were grouped using DBSCAN, with TCRdist sequence similarity added in when clustering inside HLA-allele-positive subsets. Repertoires with fewer than 30,000 or more than 120,000 public chains, plus five repertoires with anomalous nucleotide sharing, were excluded from co-occurrence clustering. TCRdb limited this immuneACCESS table to in-frame rearrangements with V and J called. A share of clones is missing; checked studies link under half to unresolved V genes, and the rest is unexplained. The DNA gave D and trimming, while V, J and clone size come from that table. The sample includes 200,000 or so clones, with 82% observed a single time. 6.5% of the sample belongs to the ten largest clones.

Sequencing used PBMCs. This sequence originates from a woman aged 45 to 65 in good health and CMV-seropositive. This chain is built from TRBV19 and TRBJ1-3, with the D gene not confidently named. The CDR3: CASSTTNRRDTIYF. The base sequence is TGTGCCAGTAGCACCACCAACCGAAGAGACACCATATATTTT.